The entry below gives a single T cell receptor (beta chain) sequence along with its context. The antigen is undetermined. This specimen belongs to a study of T cell responses to AZD1222 COVID-19 vaccine. Study-level points and caveats: Distributed over spike, vaccine-associated CD4 TCRs predominated at 160-218 and 743-854. Only 6 or 7 AZD1222 recipients tested seropositive at baseline. As reported, nearly half of all spike-specific TCRs target variant regions that are unmutated.

The germline V gene encodes CDR1 SNHLY and CDR2 FYNNEI. V dropped 6 bases and J dropped 5; count of bases not matched to a gene: 8. The CDR3 contains 14 residues. Generated by immunoSEQ multiplex PCR, the TCRdb table keeps only in-frame clones and is missing some. The sample carries roughly 140,000 clones, 75% to 90% recorded once. The input for sequencing was peripheral blood, taken after recovery from COVID-19. The J gene is TRBJ1-1, the V gene TRBV2; 8 bases are a match to TRBD1. The source is an adult who had recovered from COVID-19. CDR3 protein: CASRIRGLDTEAFF. Here the CDR3 DNA reads TGTGCCAGCAGAATCAGGGGGCTCGATACTGAAGCTTTCTTT.